The clone carrying this T cell receptor (beta chain) was seen repeatedly, ten times or more. Its matching antigen is unknown. Documented time point: patch test 1, 2 weeks after DPC sensitization. Specified treatment: therapeutic diphenylcyclopropenone sensitization with weekly scalp DPC. The study drew its donors from alopecia patients who were 18 to 70 years old and suitable for DPC. The sample belongs to a study of human T cells and chemical hapten exposure. In TCRdb, the RACE reads were re-called with MiXCR into one record per CDR3 protein. The table has some 340,000 distinct CDR3 sequences, under 8% seen once. Germline-derived CDR1 and CDR2 are MNHNS and SASEGT. With V trimmed by 7 bases and J by 4 bases, 8 bases remained unmatched. The CDR3 runs 14 residues. Study-level findings and limits: PT1 expanded TCR counts and patch test score correlated positively. Expanded TCR sets contained significantly more large CDR3 similarity clusters than controls.

The TCR was taken from a young woman with alopecia areata. Some clones in this sample may be carry-over from other donors' samples. J is TRBJ2-3 and V is TRBV6-1; 7 bases fit TRBD2. Sequences were derived from whole blood, sampled in connection with sensitization to the hapten diphenylcyclopropenone (DPC). CDR3 loop: CASNRGGVADTQYF. The CDR3, as DNA: TGTGCCAGCAATCGGGGAGGGGTAGCAGATACGCAGTATTTT.